The 17 T cell receptor beta chains listed next were all sequenced from one sample in a study of blood T cell repertoires in COVID-19. Method: immunoSEQ multiplex PCR; TCRdb's copy keeps in-frame clones and lacks some. Among under 95,000 clones listed, roughly nine tenths were seen once. Sequencing was performed on peripheral blood. All receptors derive from a man aged 55 to 70 with acute or convalescent COVID-19.

The chain joins TRBV27 to TRBJ2-7; D is perhaps TRBD2 (5 bases). Looked up from germline, CDR1 is MNHEY and CDR2 is SMNVEV (reference sequence). The germline V and J ends were trimmed by 0 bases and 6 bases, with 9 bases remaining between them. The CDR3 spans 13 residues. DNA for the CDR3: TGTGCCAGCAGTTTATCGAGGGTATCCGAGCAGTACTTC. It codes for CASSLSRVSEQYF.

The genes are TRBV21-1 and TRBJ2-7; the listed D gene, TRBD2, was not tested against the DNA. TRBV21-1 is deemed a pseudogene. The CDR3 extends over 13 amino acids. This CDR3 reads CASSIGGTGEQYF. CDR3 coding DNA: TGTGCCAGCAGCATAGGAGGTACCGGGGAGCAGTACTTC.

The rearrangement links TRBV2 to TRBJ2-3, with 7 bases fitting TRBD2. J lost 2 bases, V lost 6 bases, and 2 bases had no gene match. The germline V gene encodes CDR1 SNHLY and CDR2 FYNNEI. The CDR3 length is 13 residues. CDR3 DNA: TGTGCCAGCAGCGCGGGGGTCACAGATACGCAGTATTTT. Residues: CASSAGVTDTQYF.

As regards this clone: An end of the junction does not agree with germline; a read error may underlie this. V and J are TRBV7-3 and TRBJ1-1, with D maybe TRBD1 (5 bases). From germline, CDR1 is SGHTA and CDR2 FQGTGA. This CDR3 is built from 11 residues. This CDR3 is CASSGPPGVAW. The CDR3 DNA follows: TGTGCCAGCAGCGGTCCCCCGGGGGTTGCCTGG.

This chain connects TRBV7-2 to TRBJ1-2, with 7 bases fitting TRBD1. CDR3 length: 14 residues. The germline V gene encodes CDR1 SGHTA and CDR2 FQGNSA. V dropped 4 bases and J dropped 5; count of bases not matched to a gene: 7. The CDR3 nucleotides are TGTGCCAGCAGCTCCTCCGGGACAGAGTATGGCTACACCTTC. Its translation is CASSSSGTEYGYTF.

This clone appeared a single time. The chain combines TRBV5-4 with TRBJ1-2; possibly TRBD1 for D (6 bases). The germline V gene encodes CDR1 SGHNT and CDR2 YYREEE (reference sequence). V lost 0 bases to trimming and J lost 8 bases, with 20 bases between them. The CDR3 extends over 16 amino acids. CDR3 coding DNA: TGTGCCAGCAGCTTGGGAGGGGGTGTGGGGGCGCGGGGCTACACCTTC. Its translation: CASSLGGGVGARGYTF.

The chain carries TRBV10-3 and TRBJ1-4, with D perhaps TRBD1 (5 bases). V was cut by 3 bases and J by 8 bases, with 19 bases left in between. Germline V gene data show CDR1 as ENHRY and CDR2 as SYGVKD. CDR3 length: 16 residues. The CDR3 DNA sequence: TGTGCCATCAGTGACTCCGGACATTTAGGAGAGGAAAAACTGTTTTTT. Amino acids: CAISDSGHLGEEKLFF.

The chain uses TRBV15 and TRBJ2-5; 8 nucleotides align to TRBD2. The CDR3 extends over 15 amino acids. V shed 0 bases, J shed 3 bases, and the junction held 3 bases outside the gene matches. Germline V gene data show CDR1 as LNHNV and CDR2 as YYDKDF (reference sequence). CDR3 loop: CATSRDPGLEETQYF. CDR3 in DNA: TGTGCCACCAGCAGAGATCCGGGACTAGAAGAGACCCAGTACTTC.

This clone has just a few counts. The chain links TRBV7-3 to TRBJ2-1; weak D call: TRBD1 (5 bases). CDR3 length: 15 amino acids. V was trimmed by 5 bases and J by 2 bases, leaving 13 bases between them. Germline CDR1 SGHTA, CDR2 FQGTGA. Here the CDR3 reads CASSRDPQAYNEQFF. In DNA, the CDR3 is TGTGCCAGCAGCCGCGACCCACAGGCCTACAATGAGCAGTTCTTC.

The chain combines TRBV6-2 or TRBV6-3 with TRBJ1-1; 9 nucleotides match TRBD1. With V trimmed by 4 bases and J by 3 bases, 24 bases remained unmatched. The CDR3 is made up of 21 amino acids. Germline V gene lookup returns CDR1 MNHEY and CDR2 SVGEGT. The chain's CDR3 is CASSLLLTGTGFFYRDTEAFF. In nucleotides, the CDR3 is TGTGCCAGCAGTTTACTTCTCACCGGGACAGGGTTTTTTTATCGAGACACTGAAGCTTTCTTT.

This clone showed up just once. The chain couples TRBV4-3 to TRBJ2-2; 9 positions agree with TRBD1. Germline V lookup: CDR1 LGHNA, CDR2 YSLEER. The J segment lost 7 bases and the V segment lost 0 bases, leaving 15 bases of the junction unmatched. The CDR3 totals 19 residues. Here the CDR3 DNA reads TGCGCCAGCAGCCAAGACAGGCCCGGGATCGACAGGGGGTTCGGGGAGCTGTTTTTT. As protein: CASSQDRPGIDRGFGELFF.

The J gene is TRBJ1-2, the V gene TRBV21-1; the D segment call TRBD1 is taken from the table without a DNA check. TRBV21-1 is noted as a pseudogene. CDR3 length: 17 amino acids. The chain's CDR3 is CASSTGGQEIHNYGYTF. The CDR3 DNA reads TGTGCCAGCAGCACAGGAGGACAGGAGATACACAACTATGGCTACACCTTC.

The chain links TRBV7-9 to TRBJ1-2, with 9 nucleotides matching TRBD1. The CDR3 spans 15 residues. V shed 2 bases and J 1 base; nucleotides not matched to a gene: 2. CDR1 is SEHNR, CDR2 FQNEAQ, per germline (reference sequence). Here the CDR3 reads CASSLRDRVNYGYTF. CDR3 bases: TGTGCCAGCAGCTTAAGGGACAGGGTTAACTATGGCTACACCTTC.

The chain uses TRBV6-2 or TRBV6-3 and TRBJ1-1, with D maybe TRBD1 (5 bases). The V gene lost 4 bases and the J gene lost 6 bases, with 12 bases spanning the gap. The CDR3 is 13 amino acids. CDR1 is MNHEY, CDR2 SVGEGT, per germline. CDR3 bases: TGTGCCAGCAGTTTAGTAGGGGCTTCTGAAGCTTTCTTT. Its translation: CASSLVGASEAFF.

The chain links TRBV30 to TRBJ1-1; D is possibly TRBD1 (6 bases). The germline V and J ends were trimmed by 4 bases and 10 bases, with 19 bases remaining between them. Germline values: CDR1 GTSNPN, CDR2 SVGIG (reference sequence). There are 13 residues in the CDR3. CDR3 DNA sequence: TGTGCCTGGATCGCCGAAACAGGGTATACAGCTTTCTTT. Amino acid sequence: CAWIAETGYTAFF.

This clone was observed once. The rearrangement joins TRBV30 to TRBJ1-1, with D perhaps TRBD1 (5 bases). This CDR3 contains 14 residues. V dropped 4 bases and J dropped 5 bases, with 17 bases sitting between them. Germline V gene data show CDR1 as GTSNPN and CDR2 as SVGIG (reference sequence). DNA for the CDR3: TGTGCCTGGATTCGGGGTAGTCGGGGGACTGAAGCTTTCTTT. This encodes CAWIRGSRGTEAFF.

CDR3 loop: CASSLHLAGVGNEQFF. The CDR3 nucleotides are TGCGCCAGCAGCCTCCATCTAGCGGGGGTGGGCAATGAGCAGTTCTTC. The V gene is TRBV4-3, the J gene TRBJ2-1; 10 bases are a match to TRBD2. Looked up from germline, CDR1 is LGHNA and CDR2 is YSLEER. The CDR3 has 16 residues. Unmatched junction bases numbered 9, after V lost 4 bases and J lost 6 bases.